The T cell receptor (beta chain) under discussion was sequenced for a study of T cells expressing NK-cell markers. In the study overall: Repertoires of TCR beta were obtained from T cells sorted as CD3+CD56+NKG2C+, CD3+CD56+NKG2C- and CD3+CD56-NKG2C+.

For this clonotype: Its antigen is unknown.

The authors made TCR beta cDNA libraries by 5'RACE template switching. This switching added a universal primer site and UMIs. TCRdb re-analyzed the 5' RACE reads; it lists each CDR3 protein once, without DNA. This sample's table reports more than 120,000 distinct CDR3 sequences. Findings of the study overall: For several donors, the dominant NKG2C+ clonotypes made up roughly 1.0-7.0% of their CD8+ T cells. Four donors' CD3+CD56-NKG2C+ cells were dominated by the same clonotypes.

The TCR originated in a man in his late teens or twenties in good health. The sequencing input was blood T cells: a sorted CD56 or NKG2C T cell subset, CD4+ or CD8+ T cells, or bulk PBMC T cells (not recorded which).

This chain's CDR3 is CASSQGLGQYF. The chain employs TRBV14 and TRBJ2-7. CDR1 SGHDN and CDR2 FVKESK come from the germline V gene. The CDR3 covers 11 residues.